The 22 T cell receptor beta chains in this list originate from one sample, sequenced in a study of blood T cell repertoires in COVID-19. This table comes from immunoSEQ multiplex PCR, and its TCRdb copy is limited to in-frame clones, with some not included. The sample consists of a few hundred thousand clones, about 80% of them appearing once. Sequencing used peripheral blood. The receptors derive from a person aged 70 to 85 with COVID-19, enrolled during active disease.

The gene calls are TRBV2 and TRBJ1-2; D is undetermined. Germline V gene sequence: CDR1 SNHLY, CDR2 FYNNEI. Trimming took off 6 bases at V and 4 bases at J, with 15 bases between the two ends. This CDR3 contains 14 residues. In nucleotides, the CDR3 is TGTGCCAGCAGGCCCGGGATTTCTGGCTATGGCTACACCTTC. Translation gives CASRPGISGYGYTF.

The chain uses TRBV7-2 and TRBJ1-4, with D possibly matching TRBD1 (5 bases). The V end lost 2 bases, the J end lost 0 bases, and 10 bases lay between the germline ends. Germline CDR1 and CDR2: SGHTA and FQGNSA. This CDR3 has 16 residues. CDR3 protein: CASSLRGHATNEKLFF. In nucleotides, the CDR3 is TGTGCCAGCAGCTTAAGAGGACACGCAACTAATGAAAAACTGTTTTTT.

This clone has just a few counts. The chain recombines TRBV23-1 with TRBJ2-1; TRBD2 matches 10 bases. TRBV23-1 is annotated as an ORF whose role is uncertain. The CDR3 consists of 17 residues. Trimming removed 0 bases from V and 5 bases from J; junction bases left unmatched: 7. In nucleotides, the CDR3 is TGCGCCAGCAGTCAATCCCGGACTAGCGGACCAAACAATGAGCAGTTCTTC. Translated, it gives CASSQSRTSGPNNEQFF.

The chain links TRBV28 to TRBJ1-2; the D gene is possibly TRBD1 (5 bases). This CDR3 is built from 13 residues. The germline gives CDR1 MDHEN, CDR2 SYDVKM. With 4 bases removed from V and 7 bases from J, the gap between germline ends came to 13 bases. The CDR3 spells CASSYNGGIGYTF. The CDR3 region has the DNA TGTGCCAGCAGTTACAACGGGGGAATTGGCTACACCTTC.

The V and J genes are TRBV19 and TRBJ1-4; 7 bases are shared with TRBD1. This CDR3 comprises 16 residues. The germline gives CDR1 LNHDA, CDR2 SQIVND (reference sequence). V lost 3 bases to trimming and J lost 7 bases; unmatched junction nucleotides: 11. CDR3 amino acids: CASSMWGAGGSEKLFF. Written as DNA, the CDR3 is TGTGCCAGTAGTATGTGGGGAGCAGGGGGAAGTGAAAAACTGTTTTTT.

This rearrangement joins TRBV28 to TRBJ2-7; TRBD1 might be the D (6 bases). V lost 8 bases, J lost 2 bases, and 13 bases lay in between. The CDR3 runs 13 residues. Germline V gives CDR1 MDHEN, CDR2 SYDVKM. DNA for the CDR3: TGTGCCAGCCGGACTCGGACAGCCTACGAGCAGTACTTC. This codes for CASRTRTAYEQYF.

Comment on this clone: The identical CDR3 is also encoded by other nucleotide sequences in the sample. The rearrangement links TRBV5-1 to TRBJ2-3; 7 bases align to TRBD1. Germline CDR1 and CDR2: SGHRS and YFSETQ. There are 14 residues in the CDR3. Unmatched junction bases numbered 2, after V lost 3 bases and J lost 1 base. DNA of the CDR3: TGCGCCAGCAGCTCCGGACAGGGCACAGATACGCAGTATTTT. Translated: CASSSGQGTDTQYF.

The rearrangement joins TRBV29-1 to TRBJ2-5, with D perhaps matching TRBD1 (6 bases). Trimming shortened V by 3 bases and J by 5 bases, and 13 bases separated the two germline ends. CDR3 length: 13 amino acids. Germline V gene sequence: CDR1 SQVTM, CDR2 ANQGSEA. This CDR3 is CSVDYRDTETQYF. The CDR3 nucleotides read TGCAGCGTTGATTACAGGGATACCGAGACCCAGTACTTC.

The chain combines TRBV5-8 with TRBJ2-5, with D tentatively TRBD2 (6 bases). Trimming shortened V by 2 bases and J by 0 bases, and 11 bases separated the two germline ends. This CDR3 is 15 amino acids long. Germline V gene lookup returns CDR1 SGHTS and CDR2 YDEGEE. CDR3 residues: CASSFIAEHQETQYF. The CDR3 region has the DNA TGTGCCAGCAGCTTTATAGCGGAACACCAAGAGACCCAGTACTTC.

The rearrangement links TRBV7-9 to TRBJ2-1; TRBD1 might be the D (5 bases). Trimming took off 1 base at V and 3 bases at J, with 13 bases between the two ends. The CDR3 length is 16 residues. CDR1 and CDR2 from the germline V gene are SEHNR and FQNEAQ (reference sequence). The CDR3: CASSLGPGSFYNEQFF. Written as DNA, the CDR3 is TGTGCCAGCAGCTTAGGTCCAGGGTCCTTCTACAATGAGCAGTTCTTC.

The rearrangement joins TRBV5-8 to TRBJ1-2; D uncertain. There are 15 residues in the CDR3. Germline-derived CDR1 and CDR2 are SGHTS and YDEGEE. The germline V and J ends were trimmed by 4 bases and 4 bases, with 17 bases remaining between them. The CDR3: CASSPAERTPYGYTF. CDR3 DNA: TGTGCCAGCAGCCCTGCGGAACGAACCCCCTATGGCTACACCTTC. Full variable domain (missing parts from reference TRBV5-8 and TRBJ1-2): EAGVTQSPTHLIKTRGQQATLRCSPISGHTSVYWYQQALGLGLQFLLWYDEGEERNRGNFPPRFSGRQFPNYSSELNVNALELEDSALYLCASSPAERTPYGYTFGSGTRLTVV.

V is TRBV7-2 and J is TRBJ2-2, with TRBD2 as a possible D gene (7 bases). Germline V gene data show CDR1 as SGHTA and CDR2 as FQGNSA. The CDR3 loop spans 14 amino acids. The V end lost 6 bases, the J end lost 7 bases, and 15 bases lay between the germline ends. CDR3 nucleotide sequence: TGTGCCAGCAGTCCTGGGGGGGCCGGCGGGGAGCTGTTTTTT. It translates to CASSPGGAGGELFF.

This rearrangement joins TRBV12-3 or TRBV12-4 to TRBJ2-3, with D tentatively TRBD2 (5 bases). V lost 5 bases and J 2 bases, leaving 5 bases between the germline ends. This CDR3 contains 12 residues. CDR3 region: CASSRDTDTQYF. The CDR3 DNA reads as TGTGCCAGCAGTCGGGACACAGATACGCAGTATTTT.

The rearrangement joins TRBV7-2 to TRBJ1-5, with D perhaps matching TRBD1 (5 bases). Trimming shortened V by 4 bases and J by 5 bases, and 21 bases separated the two germline ends. Looked up from germline, CDR1 is SGHTA and CDR2 is FQGNSA. There are 17 residues in the CDR3. CDR3 coding DNA: TGTGCCAGCAGCTCCCCCGGGGGTAATAGGGAAGATCAGCCCCAGCATTTT. Its protein product is CASSSPGGNREDQPQHF.

The chain recombines TRBV9 with TRBJ2-3; D is perhaps TRBD1 (5 bases). The CDR3 spans 14 residues. Germline-derived CDR1 and CDR2 are SGDLS and YYNGEE. The germline V and J ends were trimmed by 6 bases and 2 bases, with 13 bases remaining between them. The CDR3 sequence is CASTKGVATDTQYF. CDR3 bases: TGTGCCAGCACCAAAGGGGTGGCCACAGATACGCAGTATTTT.

CDR3 loop: CASSHFYEQYF. The CDR3 DNA reads as TGTGCCAGCAGCCACTTCTACGAGCAGTACTTC. This chain connects TRBV7-6 to TRBJ2-7; no clear D. CDR1 SGHVS and CDR2 FNYEAQ come from the germline V gene. The CDR3 runs to 11 residues. Trimming stripped 5 bases from V and 3 bases from J, with 5 bases between.

The chain carries TRBV11-3 and TRBJ2-2; 11 nucleotides match TRBD1. Germline V gene lookup returns CDR1 SGHNT and CDR2 YENEEA. The CDR3 is 15 residues long. J was trimmed by 5 bases and V by 5 bases; bases with no gene match: 4. CDR3 sequence reads: CASSPGTGGTGELFF. Here the CDR3 DNA reads TGTGCCAGCAGCCCGGGGACAGGGGGTACCGGGGAGCTGTTTTTT.

The rearrangement links TRBV2 to TRBJ1-1, with D uncertain. Trimming removed 3 bases from V and 1 base from J, with 9 bases in between. The germline V gene encodes CDR1 SNHLY and CDR2 FYNNEI. The CDR3 totals 14 residues. CDR3 sequence: CASSEREKNTEAFF. As DNA, the CDR3 is TGTGCCAGCAGTGAGCGGGAAAAGAACACTGAAGCTTTCTTT.

The chain couples TRBV28 to TRBJ2-5; TRBD2 might be the D (5 bases). The ends were cut back, 6 bases at V and 1 base at J, with 12 bases in the middle. The CDR3 has 14 amino acids. Germline CDR1 and CDR2: MDHEN and SYDVKM. The CDR3 loop is CASRRGGLQETQYF. The CDR3 DNA reads as TGTGCCAGCAGGCGAGGCGGGCTCCAAGAGACCCAGTACTTC.

This clone was seen a single time. The chain combines TRBV7-2 with TRBJ1-1; a possible D gene is TRBD1 (6 bases). The CDR3 is made up of 15 amino acids. The ends were cut back, 4 bases at V and 5 bases at J, with 17 bases in the middle. Per the germline V gene, CDR1 is SGHTA and CDR2 is FQGNSA. The CDR3 sequence is CASSSTPGQFTEAFF. In DNA form, the CDR3 reads TGTGCCAGCAGCTCAACCCCCGGACAGTTTACTGAAGCTTTCTTT.

V gene TRBV5-5 combines with J gene TRBJ2-7, with 9 bases lining up with TRBD2. CDR1 SGHKS and CDR2 YYEKEE come from the germline V gene (reference sequence). With V trimmed by 4 bases and J by 6 bases, 14 bases remained unmatched. The CDR3 is 16 residues long. CDR3 in DNA: TGTGCCAGCAGCCGGGCGGGGGGACTAGCTCGGGCCGAGCAGTACTTC. Protein: CASSRAGGLARAEQYF.

The chain is built from TRBV6-6 and TRBJ1-1; D is uncertain. CDR3 length: 13 amino acids. V gave up 5 bases and J gave up 2 bases, with 9 bases separating them. Looked up from germline, CDR1 is MNHNY and CDR2 is SVGAGI (reference sequence). The CDR3 region has the DNA TGTGCCAGCAGTATCAGTTTCAACACTGAAGCTTTCTTT. Protein product: CASSISFNTEAFF.